Listed below are T cell receptor beta chains from one sample, sequenced in a study of beta chain features in type 1 diabetes. Clones were read by immunoSEQ multiplex PCR, and TCRdb kept only the in-frame ones, dropping some. Counted here are around 150,000 clones, 7.5% to 10% occurring once; the ten biggest clones make up 0.65%. What was sequenced was central memory CD4+ T cells from blood. These receptors all come from a man between 18 and 29 years old in good health. CDR3s include the opening cysteine and the closing phenylalanine or tryptophan. A D gene is named only where the DNA matches it firmly. Not all rows give a size; the values are once, few, many and, for expanded clones, a class.

J | D | size | V | DNA | CDR3
TRBJ2-3 | . | few | TRBV7-2 | TGTGCCAGCAGCCCTATTACAGGGTACCCAGATACGCAGTATTTT | CASSPITGYPDTQYF
TRBJ2-3 | . | few | TRBV5-5 | TGTGCCAGCAGCTTGCCTAGGGGTGAGACAGATACGCAGTATTTT | CASSLPRGETDTQYF
TRBJ1-2 | . | few | TRBV19 | TGTGCCTCCGAGAAGTATCAGGGTTATGGCTACACCTTC | CASEKYQGYGYTF
TRBJ2-7 | . | few | TRBV30 | TGTGCCTGGAGTCCCCCCCGACGCAGGATCGTAGACGAGCAGTACTTC | CAWSPPRRRIVDEQYF
TRBJ2-5 | . | . | TRBV29-1 | TGCAGCTGTACGTGGCGATGGGCGAAAGAGACCCAGTACTTC | CSCTWRWAKETQYF
TRBJ2-3 | . | few | TRBV4-3 | TGCGCCAGCAGCCAAGACTGGGCTAGCACAGATACGCAGTATTTT | CASSQDWASTDTQYF
TRBJ2-3 | TRBD2 | . | TRBV15 | TGTGCCACCAGTTTTGGCGGGAGTGTAACAGATACGCAGTATTTT | CATSFGGSVTDTQYF
TRBJ2-3 | TRBD2 | . | TRBV19 | TGTGCCAGTAGTATAGGTACTAGCGGGATTTCGTCCACTGGCACAGATACGCAGTATTTT | CASSIGTSGISSTGTDTQYF
TRBJ1-5 | . | . | TRBV7-8 | TGTGCCAGCAGCCAAACAAGTCAAACCCAGCCCCAGCATTTT | CASSQTSQTQPQHF
TRBJ1-3 | . | . | TRBV7-2 | TGTGCCAGCAGCCACGTCCAGGGAAGTGCCGGAAACACCATATATTTT | CASSHVQGSAGNTIYF
TRBJ2-1 | TRBD1 | . | TRBV11-2 | TGTGCCAGCAGCGCGGACAGGGGAAGAGAGCAGTTCTTC | CASSADRGREQFF
TRBJ2-1 | TRBD1 | many | TRBV4-3 | TGCGCCAGCAGCCAGGCTCAGGACAGGGAGCAGTTCTTC | CASSQAQDREQFF
TRBJ1-2 | . | . | TRBV7-2 | TGTGCCAGCAGCTTGGCGGACAGCACCGCTAACTATGGCTACACCTTC | CASSLADSTANYGYTF
TRBJ2-7 | TRBD1 | . | TRBV4-1 | TGCGCCAGCAGCCAAGACAGGGGGCTCTACGAGCAGTACTTC | CASSQDRGLYEQYF
TRBJ1-1 | TRBD1 | . | TRBV5-1 | TGCGCCAGCAGCGCCAGACAGGGATGGGGCACTGAAGCTTTCTTT | CASSARQGWGTEAFF
TRBJ1-1 | . | few | TRBV15 | TGTGCCACCAGCAGAGAGGGCGGGAACATGAACACTGAAGCTTTCTTT | CATSREGGNMNTEAFF
TRBJ1-1 | . | few | TRBV29-1 | TGCAGCGCTAGAAGAGACCAGGGGAGGGAGGAAGCTTTCTTT | CSARRDQGREEAFF
TRBJ1-2 | . | many | TRBV7-3 | TGTGCCAGCAGTCCCTCCCCAGGGGAAGGCTACACCTTC | CASSPSPGEGYTF
TRBJ2-2 | TRBD2 | few | TRBV30 | TGTGCCTGGGGGGGGAGTTTCGGCGGGAGTGGTAACGGGGAGCTGTTTTTT | CAWGGSFGGSGNGELFF
TRBJ2-3 | . | few | TRBV28 | TGTGCCAGCAGTTTATCCAGGGTGCAAGATACGCAGTATTTT | CASSLSRVQDTQYF
TRBJ2-7 | TRBD1 | . | TRBV30 | TGTGCCTGGAACAGGGGGTATTCCTACGAGCAGTACTTC | CAWNRGYSYEQYF
TRBJ2-7 | . | many | TRBV9 | TGTGCCAGCAGCTTCAATCAGGTCGGGGTCGAGCAGTACTTC | CASSFNQVGVEQYF
TRBJ2-7 | . | few | TRBV28 | TGTGCCAGCAGTAAGGCGGGGACAGCCTACGAGCAGTACTTC | CASSKAGTAYEQYF
TRBJ1-4 | TRBD1 | few | TRBV28 | TGTGCCAGCAGCCGCGGGACAGGGGGGATTTTT | CASSRGTGGIF
TRBJ2-5 | . | . | TRBV7-2 | TGTGCCAGCAGCCCTGTGCTCACGGGGGTTCACAAAGAGACCCAGTACTTC | CASSPVLTGVHKETQYF
TRBJ2-3 | TRBD2 | few | TRBV5-1 | TGCGCCAGCGACAAGGGACTAGCCACAGATACGCAGTATTTT | CASDKGLATDTQYF
TRBJ2-1 | . | . | TRBV11-1 | TGTGCCAGCAGCCCGGGTCATAACGGGGAGCAGTTCTTC | CASSPGHNGEQFF
TRBJ2-7 | TRBD1 | . | TRBV5-1 | TGCGCCAGCAGCTTGGCCGGACAGGGTACCCACGAGCAGTACTTC | CASSLAGQGTHEQYF